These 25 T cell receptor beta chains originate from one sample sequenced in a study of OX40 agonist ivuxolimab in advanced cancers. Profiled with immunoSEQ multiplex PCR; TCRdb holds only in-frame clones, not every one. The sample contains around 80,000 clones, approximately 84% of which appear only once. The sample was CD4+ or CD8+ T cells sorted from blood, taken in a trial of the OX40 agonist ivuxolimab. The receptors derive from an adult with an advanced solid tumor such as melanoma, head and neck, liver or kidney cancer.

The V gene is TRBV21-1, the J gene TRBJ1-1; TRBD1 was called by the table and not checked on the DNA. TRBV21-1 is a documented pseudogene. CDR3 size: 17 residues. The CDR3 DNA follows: TGTGCCAGCCCCAAGTTAGATCTGGACAGCATGAACACTGAAGCTTTCTTT. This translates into CASPKLDLDSMNTEAFF.

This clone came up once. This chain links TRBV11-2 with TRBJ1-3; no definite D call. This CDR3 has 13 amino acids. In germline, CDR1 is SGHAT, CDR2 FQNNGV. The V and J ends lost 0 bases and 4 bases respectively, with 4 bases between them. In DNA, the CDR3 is TGTGCCAGCAGCTTAGATTTGGGAAACACCATATATTTT. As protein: CASSLDLGNTIYF.

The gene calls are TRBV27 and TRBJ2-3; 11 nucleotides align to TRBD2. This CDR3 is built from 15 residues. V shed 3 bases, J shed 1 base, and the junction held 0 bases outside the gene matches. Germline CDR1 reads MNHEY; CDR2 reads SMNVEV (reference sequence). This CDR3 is CASSLTSGGTDTQYF. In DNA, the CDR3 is TGTGCCAGCAGTTTGACTAGCGGGGGCACAGATACGCAGTATTTT.

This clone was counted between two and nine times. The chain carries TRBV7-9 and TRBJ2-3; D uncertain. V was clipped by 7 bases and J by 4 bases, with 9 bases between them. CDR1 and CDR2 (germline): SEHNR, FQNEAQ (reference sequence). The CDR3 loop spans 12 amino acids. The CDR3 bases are TGTGCCAGCATCCTATCTTCAGATACGCAGTATTTT. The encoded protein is CASILSSDTQYF.

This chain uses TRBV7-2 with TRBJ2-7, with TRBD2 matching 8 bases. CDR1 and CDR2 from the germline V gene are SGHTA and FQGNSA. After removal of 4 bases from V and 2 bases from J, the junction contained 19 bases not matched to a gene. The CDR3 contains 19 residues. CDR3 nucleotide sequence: TGTGCCAGCAGCTCCCGACGCCGAGCGGGGGCGGCGAGCACCTACGAGCAGTACTTC. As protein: CASSSRRRAGAASTYEQYF.

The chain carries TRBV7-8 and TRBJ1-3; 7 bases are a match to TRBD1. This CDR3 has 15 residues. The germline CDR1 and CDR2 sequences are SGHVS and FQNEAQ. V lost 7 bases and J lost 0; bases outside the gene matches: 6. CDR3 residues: CASMRQGSSGNTIYF. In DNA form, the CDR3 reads TGTGCCAGCATGAGACAGGGAAGCTCTGGAAACACCATATATTTT. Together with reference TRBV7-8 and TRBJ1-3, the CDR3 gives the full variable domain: GAGVSQSPRYKVAKRGQDVALRCDPISGHVSLFWYQQALGQGPEFLTYFQNEAQLDKSGLPSDRFFAERPEGSVSTLKIQRTQQEDSAVYLCASMRQGSSGNTIYFGEGSWLTVV.

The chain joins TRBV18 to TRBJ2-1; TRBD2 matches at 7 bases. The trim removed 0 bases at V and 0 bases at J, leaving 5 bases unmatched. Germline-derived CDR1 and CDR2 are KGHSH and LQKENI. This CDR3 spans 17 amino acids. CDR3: CASSPPGGGSSYNEQFF. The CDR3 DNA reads TGTGCCAGCTCACCACCTGGGGGGGGTAGCTCCTACAATGAGCAGTTCTTC.

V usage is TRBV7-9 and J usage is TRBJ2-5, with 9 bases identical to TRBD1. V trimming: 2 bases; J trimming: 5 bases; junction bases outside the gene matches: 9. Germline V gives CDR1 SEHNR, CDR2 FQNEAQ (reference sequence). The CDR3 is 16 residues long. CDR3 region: CASSLWTGALSETQYF. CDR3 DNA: TGTGCCAGCAGCTTATGGACAGGGGCATTGAGCGAGACCCAGTACTTC.

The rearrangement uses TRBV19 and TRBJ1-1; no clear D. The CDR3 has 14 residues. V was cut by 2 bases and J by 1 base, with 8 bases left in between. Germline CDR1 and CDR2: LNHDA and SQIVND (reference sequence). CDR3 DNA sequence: TGTGCCAGTAGTATAAAGGACGGGAACACTGAAGCTTTCTTT. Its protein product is CASSIKDGNTEAFF.

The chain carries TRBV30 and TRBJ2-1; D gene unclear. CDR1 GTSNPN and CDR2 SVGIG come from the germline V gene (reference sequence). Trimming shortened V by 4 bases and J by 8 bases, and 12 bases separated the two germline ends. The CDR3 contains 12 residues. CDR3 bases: TGTGCCTGGACCCGACTCTGGGATGAGCAGTTCTTC. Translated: CAWTRLWDEQFF.

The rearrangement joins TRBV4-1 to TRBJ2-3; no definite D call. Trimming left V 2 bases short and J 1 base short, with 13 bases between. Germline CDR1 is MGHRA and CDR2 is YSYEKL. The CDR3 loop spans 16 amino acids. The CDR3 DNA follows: TGCGCCAGCAGCCAACCACTTCTCCGGGGCACAGATACGCAGTATTTT. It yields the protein CASSQPLLRGTDTQYF.

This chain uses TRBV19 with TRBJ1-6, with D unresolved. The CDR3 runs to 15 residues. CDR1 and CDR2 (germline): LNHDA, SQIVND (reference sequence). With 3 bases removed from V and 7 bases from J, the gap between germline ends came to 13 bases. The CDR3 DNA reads TGTGCCAGTAGTATCGCAGGCAAACTAAATTCACCCCTCCACTTT. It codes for CASSIAGKLNSPLHF.

Here the CDR3 DNA reads TGTGCCAGTAGCACGGGGGACGGCTATCAGCCCCAGCATTTT. Amino acid sequence: CASSTGDGYQPQHF. This rearrangement joins TRBV19 to TRBJ1-5; D possibly corresponds to TRBD1 (5 bases). CDR1 and CDR2 from the germline V gene are LNHDA and SQIVND (reference sequence). Trimming left V 6 bases short and J 5 bases short, with 14 bases between. The CDR3 has 14 amino acids.

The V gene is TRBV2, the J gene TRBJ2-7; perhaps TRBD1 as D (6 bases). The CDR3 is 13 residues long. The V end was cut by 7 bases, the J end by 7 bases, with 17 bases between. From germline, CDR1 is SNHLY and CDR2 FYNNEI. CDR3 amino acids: CASNLAGAGEQYF. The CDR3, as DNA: TGTGCCAGCAACCTAGCAGGGGCTGGGGAGCAGTACTTC.

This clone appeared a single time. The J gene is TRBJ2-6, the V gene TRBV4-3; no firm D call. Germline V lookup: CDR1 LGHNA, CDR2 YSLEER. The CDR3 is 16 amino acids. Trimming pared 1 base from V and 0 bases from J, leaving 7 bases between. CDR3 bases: TGCGCCAGCAGCCAAGGGGCAGTCTCTGGGGCCAACGTCCTGACTTTC. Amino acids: CASSQGAVSGANVLTF.

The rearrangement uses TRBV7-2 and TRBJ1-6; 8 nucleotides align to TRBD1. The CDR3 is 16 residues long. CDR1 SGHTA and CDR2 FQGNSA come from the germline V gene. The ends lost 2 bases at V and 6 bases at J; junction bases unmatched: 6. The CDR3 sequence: CASSLQGARGNSPLHF. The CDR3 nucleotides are TGTGCCAGCAGCTTACAGGGGGCGAGGGGTAATTCACCCCTCCACTTT.

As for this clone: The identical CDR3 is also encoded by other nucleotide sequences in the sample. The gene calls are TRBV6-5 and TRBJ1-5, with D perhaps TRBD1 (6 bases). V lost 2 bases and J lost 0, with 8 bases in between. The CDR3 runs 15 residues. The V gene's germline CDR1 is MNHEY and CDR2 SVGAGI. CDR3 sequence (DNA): TGTGCCAGCAGTTACGGGGGGGCTAGCAATCAGCCCCAGCATTTT. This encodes CASSYGGASNQPQHF.

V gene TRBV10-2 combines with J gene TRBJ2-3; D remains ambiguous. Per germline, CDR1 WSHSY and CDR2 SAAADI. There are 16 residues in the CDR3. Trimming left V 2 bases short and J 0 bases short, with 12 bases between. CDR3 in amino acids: CASSEARGTSTDTQYF. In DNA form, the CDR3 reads TGCGCCAGCAGTGAGGCCCGCGGAACTAGCACAGATACGCAGTATTTT.

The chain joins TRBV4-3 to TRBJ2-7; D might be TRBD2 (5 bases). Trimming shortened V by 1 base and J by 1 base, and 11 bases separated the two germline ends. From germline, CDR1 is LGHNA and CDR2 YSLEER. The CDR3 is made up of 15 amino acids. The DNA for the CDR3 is TGCGCCAGCAGCCAAGTTGTAGCGTCTTCCTACGAGCAGTACTTC. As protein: CASSQVVASSYEQYF.

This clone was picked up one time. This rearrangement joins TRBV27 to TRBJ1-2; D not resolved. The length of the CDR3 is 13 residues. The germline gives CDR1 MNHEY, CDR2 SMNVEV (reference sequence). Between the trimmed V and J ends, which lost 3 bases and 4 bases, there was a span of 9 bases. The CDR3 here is CASSFVIGYGYTF. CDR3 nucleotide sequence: TGTGCCAGCAGTTTTGTAATTGGCTATGGCTACACCTTC.

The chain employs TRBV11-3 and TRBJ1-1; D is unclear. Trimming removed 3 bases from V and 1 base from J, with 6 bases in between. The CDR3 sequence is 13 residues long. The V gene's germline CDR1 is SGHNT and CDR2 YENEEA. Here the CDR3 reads CASSFSENTEAFF. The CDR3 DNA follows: TGTGCCAGCAGCTTTAGCGAGAACACTGAAGCTTTCTTT.

Here the CDR3 DNA reads TGCGCCAGCAGCCAAGAGACGGGGCGTACGCAGTATTTT. Its protein product is CASSQETGRTQYF. The genes are TRBV4-3 and TRBJ2-3, with D perhaps being TRBD1 or TRBD2 (5 bases each). V was cut by 0 bases and J by 8 bases, with 9 bases left in between. The CDR3 contains 13 residues. Germline loops: CDR1 LGHNA, CDR2 YSLEER.

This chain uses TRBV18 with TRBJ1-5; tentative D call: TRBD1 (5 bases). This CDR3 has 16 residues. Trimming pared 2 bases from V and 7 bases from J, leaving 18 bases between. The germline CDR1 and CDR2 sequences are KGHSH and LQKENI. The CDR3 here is CASSPSPQGRGQPQHF. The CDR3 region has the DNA TGTGCCAGCTCACCATCTCCCCAGGGCCGGGGGCAGCCCCAGCATTTT.

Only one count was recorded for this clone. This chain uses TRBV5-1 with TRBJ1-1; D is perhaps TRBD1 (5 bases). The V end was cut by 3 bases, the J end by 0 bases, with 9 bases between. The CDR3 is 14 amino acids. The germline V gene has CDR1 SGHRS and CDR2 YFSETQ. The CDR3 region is CASSSGNLNTEAFF. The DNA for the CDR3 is TGCGCCAGCAGCTCAGGGAATCTGAACACTGAAGCTTTCTTT.

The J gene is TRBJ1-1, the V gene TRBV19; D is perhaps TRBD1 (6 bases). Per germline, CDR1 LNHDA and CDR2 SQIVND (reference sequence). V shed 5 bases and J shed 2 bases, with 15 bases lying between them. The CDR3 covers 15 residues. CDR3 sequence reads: CASSPRTDPNTEAFF. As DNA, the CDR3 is TGTGCCAGTAGTCCTCGGACAGATCCTAACACTGAAGCTTTCTTT. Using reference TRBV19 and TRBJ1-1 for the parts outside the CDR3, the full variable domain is DGGITQSPKYLFRKEGQNVTLSCEQNLNHDAMYWYRQDPGQGLRLIYYSQIVNDFQKGDIAEGYSVSREKKESFPLTVTSAQKNPTAFYLCASSPRTDPNTEAFFGQGTRLTVV.